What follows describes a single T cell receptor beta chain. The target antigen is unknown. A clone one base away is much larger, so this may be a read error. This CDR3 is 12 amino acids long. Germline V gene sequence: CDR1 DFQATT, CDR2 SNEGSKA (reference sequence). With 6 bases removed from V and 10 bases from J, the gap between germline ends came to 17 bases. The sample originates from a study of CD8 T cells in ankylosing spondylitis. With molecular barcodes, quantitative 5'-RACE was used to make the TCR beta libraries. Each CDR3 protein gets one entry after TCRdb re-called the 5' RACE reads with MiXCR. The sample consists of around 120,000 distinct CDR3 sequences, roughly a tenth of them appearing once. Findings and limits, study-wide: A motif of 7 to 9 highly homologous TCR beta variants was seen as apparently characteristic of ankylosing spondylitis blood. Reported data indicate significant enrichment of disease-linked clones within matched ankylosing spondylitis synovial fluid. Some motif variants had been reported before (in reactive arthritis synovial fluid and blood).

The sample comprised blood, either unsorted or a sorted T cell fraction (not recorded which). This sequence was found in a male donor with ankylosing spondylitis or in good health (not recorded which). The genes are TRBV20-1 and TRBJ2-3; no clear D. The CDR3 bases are TGCAGTGCCCCAGGAGTTGTGGATCCGCAGTATTTT. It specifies CSAPGVVDPQYF.